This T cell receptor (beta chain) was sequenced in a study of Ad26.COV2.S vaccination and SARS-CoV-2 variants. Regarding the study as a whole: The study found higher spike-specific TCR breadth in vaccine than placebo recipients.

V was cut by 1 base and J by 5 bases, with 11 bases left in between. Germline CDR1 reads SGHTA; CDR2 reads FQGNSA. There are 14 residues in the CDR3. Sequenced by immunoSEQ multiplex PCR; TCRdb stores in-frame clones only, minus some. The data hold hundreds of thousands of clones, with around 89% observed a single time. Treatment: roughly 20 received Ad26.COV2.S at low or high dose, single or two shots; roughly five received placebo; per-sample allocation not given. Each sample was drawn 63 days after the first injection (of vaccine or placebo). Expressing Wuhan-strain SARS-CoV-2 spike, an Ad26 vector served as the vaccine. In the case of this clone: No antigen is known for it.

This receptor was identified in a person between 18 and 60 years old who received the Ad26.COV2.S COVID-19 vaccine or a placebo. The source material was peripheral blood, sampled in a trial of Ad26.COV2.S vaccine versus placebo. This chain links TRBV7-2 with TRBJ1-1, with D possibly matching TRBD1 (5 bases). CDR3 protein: CASSLVWGETEAFF. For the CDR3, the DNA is TGTGCCAGCAGCTTAGTGTGGGGGGAGACTGAAGCTTTCTTT.